This T cell receptor beta chain was recovered during a study of cytomegalovirus exposure and HLA in healthy donors. Regarding the study as a whole: Analysis performed later found around 15,000 TCR beta sequences associated with HLA alleles at 0.05 false discovery rate. Some public TCRs appeared in many individuals, while most sequences were rare. Listed as cytomegalovirus-associated were over 150 TCR beta chains. The study had only CMV serostatus as immune exposure information.

V was clipped by 6 bases and J by 16 bases, with 28 bases between them. Germline V gene lookup returns CDR1 MNHNS and CDR2 SASEGT. The CDR3 covers 15 residues. There are a few counts of this clone. No antigen is known for it. A multiplex PCR was run with 60 Vbeta primers and 13 Jbeta primers. The protocol was immunoSEQ multiplex PCR, while the TCRdb copy is restricted to in-frame clones and leaves out a portion. Found here are around 99,000 clones, about four fifths of them singletons; the top ten hold 2.2%. The specimen was PBMCs. The sequence derives from a young woman in good health and CMV-seronegative. This chain uses TRBV6-1 with TRBJ2-1; possibly TRBD2 for D (6 bases). CDR3 bases: TGTGCCAGCAGCGAACCTGGGACCCGAGGAGGGCGTCACTTCTTC. Encoded protein: CASSEPGTRGGRHFF.